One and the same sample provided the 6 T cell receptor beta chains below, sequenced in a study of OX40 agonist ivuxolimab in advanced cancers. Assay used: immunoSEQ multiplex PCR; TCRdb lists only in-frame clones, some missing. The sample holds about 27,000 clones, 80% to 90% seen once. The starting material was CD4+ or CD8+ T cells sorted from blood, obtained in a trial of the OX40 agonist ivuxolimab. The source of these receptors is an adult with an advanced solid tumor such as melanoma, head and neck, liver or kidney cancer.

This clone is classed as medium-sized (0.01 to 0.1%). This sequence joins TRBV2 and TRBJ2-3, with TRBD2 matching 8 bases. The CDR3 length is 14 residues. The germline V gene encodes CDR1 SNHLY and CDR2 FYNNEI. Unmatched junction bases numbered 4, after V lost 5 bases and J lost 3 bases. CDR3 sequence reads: CASSSGTRTDTQYF. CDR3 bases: TGTGCCAGCAGTTCCGGGACTAGGACAGATACGCAGTATTTT.

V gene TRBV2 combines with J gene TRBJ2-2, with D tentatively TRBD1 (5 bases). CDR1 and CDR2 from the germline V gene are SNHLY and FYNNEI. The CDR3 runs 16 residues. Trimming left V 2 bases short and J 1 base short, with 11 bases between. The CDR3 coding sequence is TGTGCCAGCAGTGAATTCCCCAGGGAGAACACCGGGGAGCTGTTTTTT. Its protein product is CASSEFPRENTGELFF.

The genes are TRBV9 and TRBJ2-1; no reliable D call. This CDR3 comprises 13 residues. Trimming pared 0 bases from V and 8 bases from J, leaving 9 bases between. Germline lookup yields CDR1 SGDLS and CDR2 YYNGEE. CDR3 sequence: CASSVAGPDEQFF. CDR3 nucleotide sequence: TGTGCCAGCAGCGTAGCCGGCCCCGATGAGCAGTTCTTC.

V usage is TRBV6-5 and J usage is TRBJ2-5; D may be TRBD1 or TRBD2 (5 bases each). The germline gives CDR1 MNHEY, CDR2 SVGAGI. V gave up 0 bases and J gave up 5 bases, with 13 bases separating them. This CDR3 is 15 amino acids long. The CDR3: CASSYSTGTSETQYF. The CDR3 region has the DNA TGTGCCAGCAGTTACTCAACCGGGACCTCGGAGACCCAGTACTTC.

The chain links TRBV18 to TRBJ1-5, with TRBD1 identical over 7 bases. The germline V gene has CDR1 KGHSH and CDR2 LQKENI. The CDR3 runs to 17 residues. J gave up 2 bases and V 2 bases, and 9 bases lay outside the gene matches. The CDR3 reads CASSPTTTGFGNQPQHF. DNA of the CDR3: TGTGCCAGCTCACCAACGACGACAGGGTTCGGCAATCAGCCCCAGCATTTT. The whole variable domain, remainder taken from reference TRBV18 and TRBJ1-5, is NAGVMQNPRHLVRRRGQEARLRCSPMKGHSHVYWYRQLPEEGLKFMVYLQKENIIDESGMPKERFSAEFPKEGPSILRIQQVVRGDSAAYFCASSPTTTGFGNQPQHFGDGTRLSIL.

The CDR3 protein is CASSAPDGLAGPIENYNEQFF. The CDR3 DNA follows: TGCGCCAGCAGCGCCCCCGATGGACTAGCGGGACCAATAGAAAACTACAATGAGCAGTTCTTC. The chain couples TRBV5-1 to TRBJ2-1; 12 nucleotides line up with TRBD2. V trimming: 4 bases; J trimming: 3 bases; junction bases outside the gene matches: 20. The length of the CDR3 is 21 residues. The V gene's germline CDR1 is SGHRS and CDR2 YFSETQ.